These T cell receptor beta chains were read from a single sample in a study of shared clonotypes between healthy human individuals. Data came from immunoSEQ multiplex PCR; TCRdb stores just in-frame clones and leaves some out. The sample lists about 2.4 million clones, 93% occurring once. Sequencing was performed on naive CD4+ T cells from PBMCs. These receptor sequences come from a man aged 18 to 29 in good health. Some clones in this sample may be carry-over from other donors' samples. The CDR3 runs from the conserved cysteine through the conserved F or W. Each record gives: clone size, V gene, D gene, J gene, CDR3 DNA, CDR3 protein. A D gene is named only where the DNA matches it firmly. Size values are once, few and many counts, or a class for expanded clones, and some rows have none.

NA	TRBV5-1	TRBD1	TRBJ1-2	TGCGCCAGCAGCCAACAGGGGGCAGACTATGGCTACACCTTC	CASSQQGADYGYTF
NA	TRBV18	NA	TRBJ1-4	TGTGCCAGCTCGGAGACAGGAGCCCTTAATGAAAAACTGTTTTTT	CASSETGALNEKLFF
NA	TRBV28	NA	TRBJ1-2	TGTGCCAGCAGCCTACCCGACAGACATTATGGCTACACCTTC	CASSLPDRHYGYTF
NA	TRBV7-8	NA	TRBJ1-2	TGTGCCAGCAGCTCCAGACAGAGCTCGGGTGGCTACACCTTC	CASSSRQSSGGYTF
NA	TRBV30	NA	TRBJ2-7	TGTGCCTGGAGTGTACTTTCCACCCAGCGGACTTCCTACGAGCAGTACTTC	CAWSVLSTQRTSYEQYF
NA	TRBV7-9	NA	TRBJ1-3	TGTGCCAGCAGCTTAGTAACAGCTGGAAACACCATATATTTT	CASSLVTAGNTIYF
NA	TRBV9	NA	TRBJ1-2	TGTGCCAGCAGCGTAATAAGGGGCGGCTACACCTTC	CASSVIRGGYTF
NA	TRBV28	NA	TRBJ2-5	TGTGCCAGCAGTCTACACCGGTGGCAAGAGACCCAGTACTTC	CASSLHRWQETQYF
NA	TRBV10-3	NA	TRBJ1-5	TGTGCCATCAGTGGAATAGAGAGGGGGCCCCAGCATTTT	CAISGIERGPQHF
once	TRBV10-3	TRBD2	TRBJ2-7	TGTGCCATCAGTGCTCGGGGGGAGTCCGGGTACTTC	CAISARGESGYF
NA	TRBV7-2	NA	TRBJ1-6	TGTGCCAGCAGCTCCTCTGCCTCCAATTCACCCCTCCACTTT	CASSSSASNSPLHF
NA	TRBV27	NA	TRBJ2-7	TGTGCCAGCAGTGGACTACAGGGGCGGGAGCAGTACTTC	CASSGLQGREQYF
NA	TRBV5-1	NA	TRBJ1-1	TGCGCCAGCAGCGTCAGGGAGGGAACTGAAGCTTTCTTT	CASSVREGTEAFF
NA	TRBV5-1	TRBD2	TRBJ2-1	TGCGCCAGCAGCCCCCAATCGGCTAGCGGTCATAATGAGCAGTTCTTC	CASSPQSASGHNEQFF
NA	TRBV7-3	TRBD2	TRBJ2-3	TGTGCCAGCGGACTAGCGGGAGTAGATACGCAGTATTTT	CASGLAGVDTQYF
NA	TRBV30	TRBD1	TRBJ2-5	TGTGCCTTCGACAGGGGCCGGCAAGAGACCCAGTACTTC	CAFDRGRQETQYF
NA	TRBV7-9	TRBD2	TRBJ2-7	TGTGCCAGCAGCCTCAGGCTAGCGGGAGTAGGTGAGCAGTACTTC	CASSLRLAGVGEQYF
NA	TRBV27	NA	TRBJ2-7	TGTGCCAGCAGTTTCGATGGGAGGACAATCTACGAGCAGTACTTC	CASSFDGRTIYEQYF
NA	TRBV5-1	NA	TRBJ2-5	TGCGCCAGCAGCTTGGGCTACAGGGATGAGACCCAGTACTTC	CASSLGYRDETQYF
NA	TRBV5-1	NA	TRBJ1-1	TGCGCCAGCAGCTTGGAACGGACGGGGAACACTGAAGCTTTCTTT	CASSLERTGNTEAFF
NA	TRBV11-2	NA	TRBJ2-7	TGTGCCAGCAGCTTATACGGGAGCTACGAGCAGTACTTC	CASSLYGSYEQYF
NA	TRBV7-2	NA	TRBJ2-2	TGTGCCAGCAGCTTAACCTGGCTAGCTTTCAACACCGGGGAGCTGTTTTTT	CASSLTWLAFNTGELFF
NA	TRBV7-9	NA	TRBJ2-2	TGTGCCAGCAGCTTATTGTACCGGGACGGATACACCGGGGAGCTGTTTTTT	CASSLLYRDGYTGELFF
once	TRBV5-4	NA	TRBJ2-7	TGTGCCAGCAGGCGAAGGGACAAACCCTACGAGCAGTACTTC	CASRRRDKPYEQYF
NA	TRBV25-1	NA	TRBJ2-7	TGTGCCAGCAGTGGAATGGTCGAGCAGTACTTC	CASSGMVEQYF
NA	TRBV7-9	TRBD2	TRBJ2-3	TGTGCCAGCAGCCAGGGACTAGGGAGCACAGATACGCAGTATTTT	CASSQGLGSTDTQYF
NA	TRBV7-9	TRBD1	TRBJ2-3	TGTGCCAGCAGCTTAGAAAGGGGGCGTCCGGGACAGGCGCAGTATTTT	CASSLERGRPGQAQYF
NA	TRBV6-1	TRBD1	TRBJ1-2	TGTGCCAGCAGGATGGACAGGGACTATGGCTACACCTTC	CASRMDRDYGYTF
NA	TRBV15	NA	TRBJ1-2	TGTGCCACCAGCAGAGACCGAACGGGCTATGGCTACACCTTC	CATSRDRTGYGYTF
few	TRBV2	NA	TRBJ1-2	TGTGCCAGCAGTGACCCGAGATTACAGGGTGAGGGCTACACCTTC	CASSDPRLQGEGYTF
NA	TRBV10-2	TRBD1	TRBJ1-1	TGCGCCAGTCTACGAAAAGGACAGGACGAAGCTTTCTTT	CASLRKGQDEAFF
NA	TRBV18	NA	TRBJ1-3	TGTGCCAGCTCACCGTCAAGCTCTGGAAACACCATATATTTT	CASSPSSSGNTIYF
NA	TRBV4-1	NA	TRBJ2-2	TGCGCCAGCAGCCAATGGAACACCGGGGAGCTGTTTTTT	CASSQWNTGELFF
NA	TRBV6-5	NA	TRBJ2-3	TGTGCCAGCAGTTATCCCTGGGCCTTCACAGATACGCAGTATTTT	CASSYPWAFTDTQYF
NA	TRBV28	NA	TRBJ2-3	TGTGCCAGCAGTTCGGGGGGGACAGACATCCTAGGGACGCAGTATTTT	CASSSGGTDILGTQYF
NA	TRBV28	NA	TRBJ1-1	TGTGCCATCGGGAGAACGATGAACACTGAAGCTTTCTTT	CAIGRTMNTEAFF
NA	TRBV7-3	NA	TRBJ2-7	TGTGCCAGCAGCTTAGGAGGAGGGACGACCTACGAGCAGTACTTC	CASSLGGGTTYEQYF
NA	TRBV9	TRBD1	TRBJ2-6	TGTGCCAGCAGCGTAGGGACAGGGCCTGGGGCCAACGTCCTGACTTTC	CASSVGTGPGANVLTF
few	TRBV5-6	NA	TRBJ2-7	TGTGCCAGCAGCTTGGGTTTCTACGAGCAGTACTTC	CASSLGFYEQYF
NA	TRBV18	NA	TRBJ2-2	TGTGCCAGCTCACCCCTAGGTCCCGGGGAGCTGTTTTTT	CASSPLGPGELFF
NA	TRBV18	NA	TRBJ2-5	TGTGCCAGCTCACCAGCGGTAATCGGGGAGACCCAGTACTTC	CASSPAVIGETQYF
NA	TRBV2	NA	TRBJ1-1	TGTGCCAGCAGGTGGCAGAACACTGAAGCTTTCTTT	CASRWQNTEAFF
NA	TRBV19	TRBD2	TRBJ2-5	TGTGCCAGTAGTCCAAGACTAGCGGGAGCCCACCAAGAGACCCAGTACTTC	CASSPRLAGAHQETQYF
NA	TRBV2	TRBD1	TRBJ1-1	TGTGCCAGCAGAGCCGACAGGGTTGAAAACACTGAAGCTTTCTTT	CASRADRVENTEAFF